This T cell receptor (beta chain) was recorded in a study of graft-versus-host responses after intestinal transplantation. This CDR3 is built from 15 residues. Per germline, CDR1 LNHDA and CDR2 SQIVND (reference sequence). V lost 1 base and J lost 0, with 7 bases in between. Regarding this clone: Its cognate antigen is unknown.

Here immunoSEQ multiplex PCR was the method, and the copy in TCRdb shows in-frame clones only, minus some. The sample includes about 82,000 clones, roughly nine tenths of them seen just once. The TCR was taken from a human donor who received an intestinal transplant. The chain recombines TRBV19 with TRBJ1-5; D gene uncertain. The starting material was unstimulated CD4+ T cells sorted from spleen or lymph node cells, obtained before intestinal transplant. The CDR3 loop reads CASSIVEYSNQPQHF. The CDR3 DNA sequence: TGTGCCAGTAGTATAGTAGAATATAGCAATCAGCCCCAGCATTTT.